Below, 10 T cell receptor beta chains from the same sample are listed, as sequenced in a study of chemoradiotherapy in HPV16-positive cancers. Method: immunoSEQ multiplex PCR; TCRdb's copy keeps in-frame clones and lacks some. The sample carries 25,000 to 35,000 clones, around 93% recorded once. Here the sequenced sample was blood, taken from a patient who underwent chemoradiotherapy. Receptor source: a human donor with HPV-associated anogenital cancer.

The chain carries TRBV2 and TRBJ2-5; possible D gene TRBD1, 6 bases. The germline V and J ends were trimmed by 5 bases and 4 bases, with 17 bases remaining between them. This CDR3 is 15 amino acids long. Germline V lookup: CDR1 SNHLY, CDR2 FYNNEI. CDR3 residues: CASSFQGTWGETQYF. Here the CDR3 DNA reads TGTGCCAGCAGTTTTCAGGGGACATGGGGAGAGACCCAGTACTTC.

This chain connects TRBV11-2 to TRBJ1-2, with 8 bases aligning to TRBD1. The length of the CDR3 is 19 residues. Germline assignment: CDR1 SGHAT and CDR2 FQNNGV. The junction had 16 bases not matched to a gene; V was cut back by 1 base and J by 3 bases. In nucleotides, the CDR3 is TGTGCCAGCAGCTTAGGCCAGGACAGGGAGTGGGTCCTGGACTATGGCTACACCTTC. It is translated as CASSLGQDREWVLDYGYTF.

The rearrangement links TRBV11-2 to TRBJ2-1; D is uncertain. Trimming took off 1 base at V and 5 bases at J, with 12 bases between the two ends. This CDR3 is built from 15 residues. Germline V lookup: CDR1 SGHAT, CDR2 FQNNGV. The CDR3 DNA sequence: TGTGCCAGCAGCTTAGGAGCTACCCCAGACAATGAGCAGTTCTTC. Its protein is CASSLGATPDNEQFF.

The rearrangement uses TRBV6-1 and TRBJ1-2; no reliable D call. Trimming took off 7 bases at V and 3 bases at J, with 18 bases between the two ends. Germline-derived CDR1 and CDR2 are MNHNS and SASEGT. The CDR3 is 15 amino acids. This CDR3 is CASMDPRRSDYGYTF. The CDR3 nucleotides are TGTGCCAGCATGGACCCCCGACGGAGTGACTATGGCTACACCTTC.

The chain recombines TRBV19 with TRBJ2-1; 7 nucleotides match TRBD1. V lost 6 bases and J lost 10; bases outside the gene matches: 3. The CDR3 is made up of 11 amino acids. Looked up from germline, CDR1 is LNHDA and CDR2 is SQIVND (reference sequence). The CDR3 DNA is TGTGCCAGTAGCGGGACAGTCGAGCAGTTCTTC. This translates into CASSGTVEQFF.

The chain has TRBV7-3 and TRBJ2-4, with 9 nucleotides matching TRBD2. This CDR3 comprises 19 residues. In germline, CDR1 is SGHTA, CDR2 FQGTGA. Trimming cost V 3 bases and J 3 bases; bases outside gene matches: 15. The CDR3 nucleotides are TGTGCCAGCAGCTTCCTGGGGCGGGGGGGCCGAGGTAGCAAAAACATTCAGTACTTC. It yields the protein CASSFLGRGGRGSKNIQYF. The variable domain in full, completed from reference TRBV7-3 and TRBJ2-4, reads GAGVSQTPSNKVTEKGKYVELRCDPISGHTALYWYRQSLGQGPEFLIYFQGTGAADDSGLPNDRFFAVRPEGSVSTLKIQRTERGDSAVYLCASSFLGRGGRGSKNIQYFGAGTRLSVL.

The chain recombines TRBV11-2 with TRBJ2-3; 10 nucleotides agree with TRBD2. This CDR3 contains 16 residues. CDR1 and CDR2 from the germline V gene are SGHAT and FQNNGV. J gave up 4 bases and V 2 bases, and 6 bases lay outside the gene matches. Here the CDR3 DNA reads TGTGCCAGCAGCTTACATGCTAGCGGGAGTGCAGATACGCAGTATTTT. This codes for CASSLHASGSADTQYF.

The chain carries TRBV19 and TRBJ1-2; D gene uncertain. V shed 3 bases and J shed 6 bases, with 8 bases lying between them. From germline, CDR1 is LNHDA and CDR2 SQIVND (reference sequence). The CDR3 spans 12 residues. The CDR3 here is CASSMRPHGYTF. In DNA form, the CDR3 reads TGTGCCAGTAGTATGCGGCCGCATGGCTACACCTTC.

This clone was observed once. The chain employs TRBV18 and TRBJ1-4, with D tentatively TRBD1 (5 bases). With 3 bases removed from V and 5 bases from J, the gap between germline ends came to 7 bases. The CDR3 contains 13 residues. Germline-derived CDR1 and CDR2 are KGHSH and LQKENI. This chain's CDR3 is CASSPDTNEKLFF. The DNA of the CDR3 is TGTGCCAGCTCACCGGACACCAATGAAAAACTGTTTTTT.

This clone has a single count. The chain joins TRBV6-1 to TRBJ2-2, with D possibly TRBD2 on 7 matching bases. This CDR3 region has 14 residues. Germline V gene lookup returns CDR1 MNHNS and CDR2 SASEGT. V dropped 11 bases and J dropped 7 bases, with 20 bases sitting between them. CDR3 loop: CAGLGGVRDGELFF. Written as DNA, the CDR3 is TGTGCCGGGTTAGGGGGGGTTCGAGACGGGGAGCTGTTTTTT.